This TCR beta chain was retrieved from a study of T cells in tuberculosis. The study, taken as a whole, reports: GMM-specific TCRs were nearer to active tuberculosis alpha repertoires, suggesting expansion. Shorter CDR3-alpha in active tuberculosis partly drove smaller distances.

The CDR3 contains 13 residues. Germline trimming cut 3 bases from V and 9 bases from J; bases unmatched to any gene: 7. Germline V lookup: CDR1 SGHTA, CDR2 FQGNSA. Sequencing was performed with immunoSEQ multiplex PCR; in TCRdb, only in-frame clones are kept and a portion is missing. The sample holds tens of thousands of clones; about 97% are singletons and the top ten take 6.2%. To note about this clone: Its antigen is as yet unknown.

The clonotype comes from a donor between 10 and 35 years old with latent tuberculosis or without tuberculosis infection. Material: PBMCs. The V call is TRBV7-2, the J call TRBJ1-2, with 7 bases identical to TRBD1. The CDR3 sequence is CASSFPPRGSYTF. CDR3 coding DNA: TGTGCCAGCAGCTTCCCCCCCAGGGGGAGCTACACCTTC.